These 20 T cell receptor beta chains originate from one sample sequenced in a study of blood T cell repertoires in COVID-19. Libraries were prepared by immunoSEQ multiplex PCR; TCRdb keeps only in-frame clonotypes and omits some of them. The data hold approximately 90,000 clones, with 90% observed a single time. Sample: peripheral blood. The receptors shown here come from a man aged 60 to 75 with acute or convalescent COVID-19.

The J gene is TRBJ2-7, the V gene TRBV7-2, with a possible D match to TRBD1 (6 bases). V dropped 5 bases and J dropped 7 bases, with 12 bases sitting between them. The CDR3 covers 12 residues. Germline CDR1 reads SGHTA; CDR2 reads FQGNSA. Here the CDR3 reads CASSHREGEQYV. CDR3 nucleotide sequence: TGTGCCAGCAGCCACAGGGAAGGGGAGCAGTACGTC.

The CDR3 protein is CASSLERASGRETQYF. CDR3 bases: TGTGCCAGCAGCTTAGAGAGGGCTAGCGGTAGAGAGACCCAGTACTTC. The chain carries TRBV11-2 and TRBJ2-5; 7 nucleotides line up with TRBD2. Germline trimming cut 0 bases from V and 4 bases from J; bases unmatched to any gene: 8. Germline V lookup: CDR1 SGHAT, CDR2 FQNNGV. The CDR3 extends over 16 amino acids.

CDR3 coding DNA: TGTGCCAGCTCTGGGTGGGAGGCCGGCACAGATACGCAGTATTTT. Residues: CASSGWEAGTDTQYF. The chain joins TRBV18 to TRBJ2-3, with a tentative D call TRBD2 (6 bases). The germline V and J ends were trimmed by 6 bases and 1 base, with 14 bases remaining between them. The CDR3 runs to 15 residues. Germline V CDR1 and CDR2: KGHSH, LQKENI.

The genes are TRBV4-2 and TRBJ1-5, with D tentatively TRBD1 (5 bases). The CDR3 length is 17 residues. V was pared by 0 bases and J by 3 bases, with 15 bases between. The germline gives CDR1 LGHNA, CDR2 YNFKEQ. In DNA, the CDR3 is TGTGCCAGCAGCCAAGATGGGGGGGGAAGAGACAATCAGCCCCAGCATTTT. Its translation is CASSQDGGGRDNQPQHF.

The chain couples TRBV6-5 to TRBJ2-3; weak D call: TRBD1 (6 bases). The CDR3 consists of 14 residues. V was clipped by 6 bases and J by 1 base, with 11 bases between them. Germline CDR1 and CDR2: MNHEY and SVGAGI. The CDR3, as DNA: TGTGCCAGCAGGATATCAGGGGGCACAGATACGCAGTATTTT. Translating gives CASRISGGTDTQYF.

This clone was seen once. V usage is TRBV3-1 (or the pseudogene TRBV3-2) and J usage is TRBJ1-1, with D hard to call. V lost 7 bases and J 5 bases, leaving 20 bases between the germline ends. This CDR3 is 15 amino acids long. CDR1 and CDR2 (germline): LGHDT, YNNKEL (reference sequence). In DNA, the CDR3 is TGTGCCAGCAACACAAATGGAGGCGGTGGGACTGAAGCTTTCTTT. Protein product: CASNTNGGGGTEAFF.

Only one count was recorded for this clone. This chain connects TRBV5-1 to TRBJ1-5; 8 bases map to TRBD1. CDR1 and CDR2 from the germline V gene are SGHRS and YFSETQ. Losses at the gene ends were 4 bases for V and 1 base for J; bases not matched to a gene: 7. The CDR3 covers 16 residues. The CDR3 coding sequence is TGCGCCAGCAGCCCCCTGGGGACAGGAAGCAATCAGCCCCAGCATTTT. This sequence encodes CASSPLGTGSNQPQHF.

The genes are TRBV19 and TRBJ1-1, with TRBD1 matching 11 bases. This CDR3 is built from 16 residues. J lost 1 base, V lost 7 bases, and 8 bases had no gene match. The germline CDR1 and CDR2 sequences are LNHDA and SQIVND (reference sequence). The CDR3 loop reads CASIRGQGAKNTEAFF. The CDR3 nucleotides read TGTGCCAGTATCCGAGGACAGGGGGCGAAGAACACTGAAGCTTTCTTT.

This chain connects TRBV27 to TRBJ1-1; the match to TRBD1 covers 10 bases. V lost 4 bases, J lost 13 bases, and 12 bases stayed unmatched. Germline V gene sequence: CDR1 MNHEY, CDR2 SMNVEV (reference sequence). There are 14 residues in the CDR3. CDR3 region: CASSSAGTGAQVFF. For the CDR3, the DNA is TGTGCCAGCAGTTCCGCCGGGACAGGGGCCCAGGTTTTCTTT.

The chain links TRBV15 to TRBJ2-5; 7 bases fit TRBD2. The CDR3 runs 16 residues. J was trimmed by 3 bases and V by 0 bases; bases with no gene match: 7. Germline V gives CDR1 LNHNV, CDR2 YYDKDF (reference sequence). The CDR3 coding sequence is TGTGCCACCAGCAGAGATACCGGTGGGGGGGAAGAGACCCAGTACTTC. Protein sequence: CATSRDTGGGEETQYF.

This clone was counted a single time. V is TRBV7-6 and J is TRBJ2-2; TRBD2 is a possible D gene (5 bases). V gave up 5 bases and J gave up 0 bases, with 10 bases separating them. This CDR3 is built from 15 residues. CDR1 SGHVS and CDR2 FNYEAQ come from the germline V gene. CDR3 DNA: TGTGCCAGCAGCCCATACGGGGCGAACACCGGGGAGCTGTTTTTT. Amino acids: CASSPYGANTGELFF.

The gene calls are TRBV5-1 and TRBJ2-5; TRBD2 is a possible D gene (5 bases). This CDR3 has 17 amino acids. In germline, CDR1 is SGHRS, CDR2 YFSETQ. V was trimmed by 0 bases and J by 1 base, leaving 16 bases between them. CDR3 protein: CASSLEGRLQGQETQYF. The CDR3 nucleotides read TGCGCCAGCAGCTTGGAAGGCCGACTACAAGGCCAAGAGACCCAGTACTTC.

The genes are TRBV7-9 and TRBJ2-6, with TRBD1 identical over 7 bases. The length of the CDR3 is 18 residues. CDR1 and CDR2 from the germline V gene are SEHNR and FQNEAQ (reference sequence). Losses at the gene ends were 6 bases for V and 0 bases for J; bases not matched to a gene: 11. The CDR3 loop reads CASRSDRDPSSGANVLTF. CDR3 in DNA: TGTGCCAGCAGGAGCGACAGGGATCCAAGCTCTGGGGCCAACGTCCTGACTTTC.

The chain employs TRBV25-1 and TRBJ1-1; 7 bases are shared with TRBD1. Germline values: CDR1 MGHDK, CDR2 SYGVNS. The junction had 13 bases not matched to a gene; V was cut back by 7 bases and J by 11 bases. The CDR3 consists of 13 residues. The CDR3 here is CASKRQGGVRAFF. Here the CDR3 DNA reads TGTGCCAGCAAAAGACAGGGAGGCGTCCGGGCTTTCTTT.

Only one count was recorded for this clone. This chain connects TRBV7-8 to TRBJ1-6; D is undetermined. This CDR3 has 14 residues. Trimming took off 4 bases at V and 10 bases at J, with 14 bases between the two ends. The germline V gene has CDR1 SGHVS and CDR2 FQNEAQ. The CDR3 region has the DNA TGTGCCAGCAGCTCGGGTAGTTTTGGATCACCCCTCCACTTT. Translating it yields CASSSGSFGSPLHF.

The chain links TRBV1 to TRBJ2-3; TRBD2, the table's D call, lacks a check against the DNA. TRBV1 constitutes a pseudogene. This CDR3 comprises 16 residues. The CDR3 is CTSSPRLAGGPDTQYF. Here the CDR3 DNA reads TGCACCAGCAGCCCTCGACTAGCGGGGGGGCCAGATACGCAGTATTTT.

The J gene is TRBJ1-5, the V gene TRBV25-1; D gene unclear. Germline loops: CDR1 MGHDK, CDR2 SYGVNS. This CDR3 contains 16 residues. Trimming took off 0 bases at V and 2 bases at J, with 11 bases between the two ends. The CDR3 DNA follows: TGTGCCAGCAGTGAATATGACTCCCTGGGCAATCAGCCCCAGCATTTT. Translating gives CASSEYDSLGNQPQHF.

V usage is TRBV18 and J usage is TRBJ1-6; the match to TRBD1 covers 9 bases. Germline V lookup: CDR1 KGHSH, CDR2 LQKENI. The V segment lost 2 bases and the J segment 11 bases; nucleotides outside the gene matches: 4. The CDR3 is 14 residues long. The CDR3 here is CASSPEGQGTPLHF. The DNA of the CDR3 is TGTGCCAGCTCACCAGAGGGACAGGGAACACCCCTCCACTTT.

This clone was observed a single time. The chain joins TRBV19 to TRBJ1-4, with 7 nucleotides matching TRBD1. CDR3 length: 16 residues. J lost 4 bases, V lost 9 bases, and 14 bases had no gene match. The V gene's germline CDR1 is LNHDA and CDR2 SQIVND (reference sequence). The CDR3 nucleotides read TGTGCCAGAAAGCCCCGTGACAGGGTCTATAATGAAAAACTGTTTTTT. Amino acid sequence: CARKPRDRVYNEKLFF.

This clone appeared a few times. The chain is built from TRBV6-6 and TRBJ1-5, with D hard to call. V dropped 4 bases and J dropped 5 bases, with 12 bases sitting between them. CDR3 length: 14 amino acids. Germline V gene data show CDR1 as MNHNY and CDR2 as SVGAGI (reference sequence). The CDR3 here is CASSSRREYQPQHF. CDR3 bases: TGTGCCAGCAGTTCTCGAAGAGAATATCAGCCCCAGCATTTT.